This section outlines one T cell receptor beta chain sequence together with its context. The antigen is not known. The CDR3 has 16 amino acids. The V gene end was trimmed by 4 bases and the J gene end by 7 bases; junction bases not matched to a gene: 11. Germline-derived CDR1 and CDR2 are KGHSH and LQKENI. This sample is part of a study of OX40 agonist ivuxolimab in advanced cancers. Study-wide results and limits: Patients who responded partially at 0.1-3.0 mg/kg showed clonal expansion ranking among the lowest. The study observed clonal expansion of CD4+ and CD8+ blood T cells by week 6 at 0.1 to 3.0 mg/kg.

Some clones are missing from TCRdb's copy, which holds only in-frame ones; the method was immunoSEQ multiplex PCR. The sample carries about 68,000 clones, over 75% recorded once. This TCR was sampled from an adult with an advanced solid tumor such as melanoma, head and neck, liver or kidney cancer. This chain joins TRBV18 and TRBJ1-4; 8 nucleotides match TRBD1. The specimen was CD4+ or CD8+ T cells sorted from blood, collected in a trial of the OX40 agonist ivuxolimab. CDR3 nucleotides: TGTGCCAGCTCACACCGACAGGGGTTGGATAGTGAAAAACTGTTTTTT. As protein: CASSHRQGLDSEKLFF. The full variable domain, its missing parts supplied by reference TRBV18 and TRBJ1-4, is NAGVMQNPRHLVRRRGQEARLRCSPMKGHSHVYWYRQLPEEGLKFMVYLQKENIIDESGMPKERFSAEFPKEGPSILRIQQVVRGDSAAYFCASSHRQGLDSEKLFFGSGTQLSVL.